The entry below describes one T cell receptor (beta chain). This entry is derived from a study of T cells in women clearing cervical HPV infection. Study details: For cases, blood was sampled a median approximately 150 days after lesion detection, interquartile range roughly 85 to 200 days.

Assay: immunoSEQ multiplex PCR; the TCRdb copy retains only in-frame clones and omits some. Listed are about 21,000 clones; roughly 9% falls within the top ten. The source of this sequence is a woman between 18 and 70 years old with a cervical HPV16 infection that either progressed to CIN3+ or cleared (not recorded which). Sequencing was carried out using blood buffy coat.

CDR3 sequence reads: CASSSPSQGARGYTF. The part of the CDR3 DNA that was read is TGTGCCAGTAGTAGCCCCTCACAGGGGGCGCGCGGC. The V call is TRBV19, the J call TRBJ1-2, with 9 bases lining up with TRBD1. The CDR3 is cut off 3 residues early in the read; its end comes from the germline J gene. Germline V gives CDR1 LNHDA, CDR2 SQIVND (reference sequence). The CDR3 extends over 15 amino acids.